This record concerns one T cell receptor beta chain sequence. As processed by the authors: Nucleated cell number was recorded as an estimate derived from reference gene primer amplification. The method was immunoSEQ multiplex PCR; TCRdb's version includes in-frame clones alone and lacks a portion of them. The V and J calls and the clone size are those of that table, but D and trimming were determined from the DNA. The data contain a few hundred thousand clones, 65% to 90% of them singletons. This record belongs to a study of blood T cell repertoires in COVID-19. Looking at the study overall: COVID-19 samples from acute and convalescent phases originated in the United States, Italy and Spain.

The sequence came from a human donor in a cohort sampled during active COVID-19. The sequenced sample was peripheral blood.

The CDR3 region has the DNA TGTGCCAGTAGCACCCCGCCTCAGGGGGCGAGGGGCTACACCTTC. Amino acid sequence: CASSTPPQGARGYTF. The V and J genes are TRBV19 and TRBJ1-2; 8 nucleotides match TRBD1. CDR1 and CDR2 from the germline V gene are LNHDA and SQIVND (reference sequence). CDR3 length: 15 amino acids. V was pared by 6 bases and J by 8 bases, with 14 bases of the junction left unmatched.